The next 30 T cell receptor beta chains were all read from a single sample in a study of shared clonotypes between healthy human individuals. Using immunoSEQ multiplex PCR, the repertoire was profiled, and TCRdb retains in-frame clones only, with some absent. The sample has a few million clones, approximately 95% seen once. Sample: naive CD4+ T cells from PBMCs. Subset reported: CD45RA+ positively selected. These receptors were taken from a man between 18 and 29 years old in good health. Some clones in this sample may be carry-over from other donors' samples.

The CDR3 bases are TGCGCCAGCAGCTTACAGGGATCCGGGGCAGATACGCAGTATTTT. It translates to CASSLQGSGADTQYF. The V gene is TRBV5-1, the J gene TRBJ2-3; D may be TRBD1 (6 bases). The CDR3 covers 15 residues. The germline gives CDR1 SGHRS, CDR2 YFSETQ. The V gene lost 2 bases and the J gene lost 4 bases, with 14 bases spanning the gap.

V and J are TRBV5-1 and TRBJ1-1; D is ambiguous. This CDR3 contains 16 residues. Germline V gives CDR1 SGHRS, CDR2 YFSETQ. V was cut by 1 base and J by 1 base, with 14 bases left in between. Written as DNA, the CDR3 is TGCGCCAGCAGCTTGAGGCCGTCAGGAGAGAACACTGAAGCTTTCTTT. Protein sequence: CASSLRPSGENTEAFF.

The rearrangement links TRBV28 to TRBJ1-4; D uncertain. The V gene lost 6 bases and the J gene lost 3 bases, with 14 bases spanning the gap. The germline V gene has CDR1 MDHEN and CDR2 SYDVKM. The CDR3 extends over 15 amino acids. The CDR3 loop is CASRGGRTANEKLFF. The CDR3 DNA sequence: TGTGCCAGCAGGGGCGGTAGGACGGCTAATGAAAAACTGTTTTTT.

The gene calls are TRBV2 and TRBJ1-2; the match to TRBD1 covers 9 bases. Germline CDR1 is SNHLY and CDR2 is FYNNEI. The CDR3 length is 16 residues. Trimming cost V 6 bases and J 2 bases; bases outside gene matches: 10. The CDR3 loop is CASSGTGLRGNYGYTF. For the CDR3, the DNA is TGTGCCAGCAGCGGGACAGGGTTGAGGGGAAACTATGGCTACACCTTC.

This chain uses TRBV11-2 with TRBJ1-5, with 8 positions matching TRBD1. Germline V lookup: CDR1 SGHAT, CDR2 FQNNGV. This CDR3 is built from 17 residues. J gave up 0 bases and V 1 base, and 5 bases lay outside the gene matches. CDR3 coding DNA: TGTGCCAGCAGCTTAGGGACAGGGACCTATAGCAATCAGCCCCAGCATTTT. As protein: CASSLGTGTYSNQPQHF.

V and J are TRBV7-2 and TRBJ2-2; D might be TRBD2 (5 bases). Germline V gene lookup returns CDR1 SGHTA and CDR2 FQGNSA. The CDR3 runs to 15 residues. Trimming took off 5 bases at V and 5 bases at J, with 15 bases between the two ends. CDR3 DNA sequence: TGTGCCAGCAGCCCCCGGACCGGGGTAACCGGGGAGCTGTTTTTT. It is translated as CASSPRTGVTGELFF.

Points on this clone: Additional DNA sequences in this sample encode the identical CDR3. The chain employs TRBV5-4 and TRBJ2-7; 11 bases line up with TRBD2. This CDR3 contains 15 residues. V dropped 3 bases and J dropped 2; count of bases not matched to a gene: 4. Germline V gene sequence: CDR1 SGHNT, CDR2 YYREEE (reference sequence). The CDR3 reads CASSSGTSGAYEQYF. CDR3 DNA sequence: TGTGCCAGCAGCTCCGGGACTAGCGGAGCCTACGAGCAGTACTTC.

In DNA form, the CDR3 reads TGTGCCAGCAGCTTGGCCCAGACTAGGACAGATACGCAGTATTTT. Amino acids: CASSLAQTRTDTQYF. The chain has TRBV5-4 and TRBJ2-3; the D gene is possibly TRBD2 (6 bases). Trimming cost V 0 bases and J 3 bases, with 11 bases left between them. The germline CDR1 and CDR2 sequences are SGHNT and YYREEE (reference sequence). The CDR3 contains 15 residues.

This chain connects TRBV5-4 to TRBJ2-7; 8 nucleotides align to TRBD2. V lost 2 bases and J lost 2; bases outside the gene matches: 9. The germline V gene encodes CDR1 SGHNT and CDR2 YYREEE (reference sequence). The CDR3 covers 16 residues. The CDR3: CASSFGAGGLTYEQYF. In nucleotides, the CDR3 is TGTGCCAGCAGCTTCGGGGCGGGGGGTCTGACCTACGAGCAGTACTTC.

The chain carries TRBV6-1 and TRBJ2-1, with 9 nucleotides matching TRBD2. There are 17 residues in the CDR3. V lost 1 base and J lost 0; bases outside the gene matches: 4. Germline CDR1 is MNHNS and CDR2 is SASEGT. The CDR3 loop reads CASSEVWTSDSYNEQFF. The CDR3, as DNA: TGTGCCAGCAGTGAAGTTTGGACTAGCGACTCCTACAATGAGCAGTTCTTC.

This clone has only one observation. This chain uses TRBV9 with TRBJ1-2; D call uncertain. Germline CDR1 and CDR2: SGDLS and YYNGEE. V lost 4 bases and J lost 1, with 8 bases in between. This CDR3 comprises 13 residues. The CDR3 region has the DNA TGTGCCAGCAGCCCACAAGATAACTATGGCTACACCTTC. It specifies CASSPQDNYGYTF.

This chain connects TRBV27 to TRBJ1-2, with TRBD1 matching over 9 bases. The germline V gene has CDR1 MNHEY and CDR2 SMNVEV (reference sequence). V was pared by 5 bases and J by 7 bases, with 11 bases of the junction left unmatched. This CDR3 is 15 amino acids long. CDR3 nucleotide sequence: TGTGCCAGCAGTGGGGACAGGGCCCTCGTAAGTGGCTACACCTTC. Amino acid sequence: CASSGDRALVSGYTF.

This clone was recorded a few times. V usage is TRBV6-1 and J usage is TRBJ1-1, with D maybe TRBD1 (5 bases). CDR3 length: 14 amino acids. The V gene lost 7 bases and the J gene lost 3 bases, with 15 bases spanning the gap. Germline lookup yields CDR1 MNHNS and CDR2 SASEGT. CDR3 amino acids: CASMGAGTYTEAFF. CDR3 nucleotides: TGTGCCAGCATGGGAGCCGGGACCTACACTGAAGCTTTCTTT.

Comment on this clone: This same CDR3 is encoded by further DNA sequences in the sample. The chain joins TRBV6-5 to TRBJ2-1; D is ambiguous. The germline gives CDR1 MNHEY, CDR2 SVGAGI. Trimming shortened V by 6 bases and J by 5 bases, and 11 bases separated the two germline ends. The CDR3 is made up of 13 amino acids. The CDR3 region is CASSRGLNNEQFF. DNA for the CDR3: TGTGCCAGCAGCCGAGGCCTAAACAATGAGCAGTTCTTC.

The gene calls are TRBV7-7 and TRBJ2-2, with 11 bases that match TRBD1. This CDR3 region has 15 residues. The junction had 8 bases not matched to a gene; V was cut back by 3 bases and J by 11 bases. Germline CDR1 reads SSHAT; CDR2 reads FNYEAQ (reference sequence). This CDR3 reads CASSFGQGAPLELFF. Written as DNA, the CDR3 is TGTGCCAGCAGCTTTGGACAGGGGGCCCCCCTAGAGCTGTTTTTT.

The rearrangement links TRBV30 to TRBJ2-2; 7 bases match TRBD1. In germline, CDR1 is GTSNPN, CDR2 SVGIG (reference sequence). V was clipped by 4 bases and J by 0 bases; unmatched bases: 17. The CDR3 is made up of 19 amino acids. The CDR3 loop reads CAWIRQGGRGYANTGELFF. CDR3 nucleotides: TGTGCCTGGATCAGACAAGGAGGCAGGGGGTACGCGAACACCGGGGAGCTGTTTTTT.

V gene TRBV5-1 combines with J gene TRBJ2-5; tentative D call: TRBD1 (5 bases). The V and J ends lost 4 bases and 5 bases respectively, with 15 bases between them. This CDR3 has 14 residues. In germline, CDR1 is SGHRS, CDR2 YFSETQ. Here the CDR3 DNA reads TGCGCCAGCAGCGTCGAACAGGTTATCGAGACCCAGTACTTC. It yields the protein CASSVEQVIETQYF.

The V gene is TRBV6-1, the J gene TRBJ1-2; the match to TRBD1 covers 7 bases. Per the germline V gene, CDR1 is MNHNS and CDR2 is SASEGT. V lost 3 bases to trimming and J lost 4 bases; unmatched junction nucleotides: 11. The CDR3 has 16 amino acids. The CDR3 nucleotides read TGTGCCAGCAGTGACCCTAGCGACAGGGAAGTCTATGGCTACACCTTC. Translated: CASSDPSDREVYGYTF.

This chain connects TRBV9 to TRBJ2-1; the D gene is possibly TRBD2 (6 bases). This CDR3 spans 16 amino acids. V lost 4 bases to trimming and J lost 3 bases, with 17 bases between them. The germline gives CDR1 SGDLS, CDR2 YYNGEE. CDR3 bases: TGTGCCAGCAGCCCGCTTTCGGTAGCGGACTACAATGAGCAGTTCTTC. As protein: CASSPLSVADYNEQFF.

This chain links TRBV7-3 with TRBJ2-5; TRBD1 or TRBD2 may be the D gene (7 bases each). V was shortened by 5 bases and J by 2 bases, with 12 bases between the two germline ends. In germline, CDR1 is SGHTA, CDR2 FQGTGA. This CDR3 is 14 amino acids long. The CDR3 DNA sequence: TGTGCCAGCAGCCCGGGGGGACAGCAAGAGACCCAGTACTTC. Translation: CASSPGGQQETQYF. The variable domain in full, with the rest retrieved from reference TRBV7-3 and TRBJ2-5, is GAGVSQTPSNKVTEKGKYVELRCDPISGHTALYWYRQSLGQGPEFLIYFQGTGAADDSGLPNDRFFAVRPEGSVSTLKIQRTERGDSAVYLCASSPGGQQETQYFGPGTRLLVL.

This clone was seen only once. The chain links TRBV4-1 to TRBJ1-1; possible D gene TRBD1, 5 bases. This CDR3 contains 16 residues. Looked up from germline, CDR1 is MGHRA and CDR2 is YSYEKL. The V end was cut by 4 bases, the J end by 5 bases, with 20 bases between. CDR3 sequence: CASSPPGGNPLTEAFF. The CDR3 DNA is TGCGCCAGCAGCCCCCCTGGGGGGAACCCGTTAACTGAAGCTTTCTTT.

This rearrangement joins TRBV5-4 to TRBJ2-5, with D perhaps TRBD2 (5 bases). The CDR3 totals 14 residues. V was trimmed by 5 bases and J by 2 bases, leaving 13 bases between them. CDR1 and CDR2 (germline): SGHNT, YYREEE (reference sequence). CDR3 sequence (DNA): TGTGCCAGCAGTTCTCCGACGGGACAAGAGACCCAGTACTTC. This sequence encodes CASSSPTGQETQYF.

The gene calls are TRBV6-5 and TRBJ2-7; D remains unclear. This CDR3 region has 12 residues. The V and J ends lost 2 bases and 7 bases respectively, with 9 bases between them. Germline V lookup: CDR1 MNHEY, CDR2 SVGAGI. In DNA form, the CDR3 reads TGTGCCAGCAGTTACAATCGAGTGGAGCAGTACTTC. Amino acids: CASSYNRVEQYF.

The chain is built from TRBV5-1 and TRBJ2-7; 7 nucleotides line up with TRBD1. The junction had 6 bases not matched to a gene; V was cut back by 0 bases and J by 6 bases. The CDR3 is 14 residues long. CDR1 and CDR2 from the germline V gene are SGHRS and YFSETQ. The DNA for the CDR3 is TGCGCCAGCAGCTTGGGACAGGGCCCCAGCGAGCAGTACTTC. Protein: CASSLGQGPSEQYF.

This sequence joins TRBV5-4 and TRBJ2-7, with 7 bases lining up with TRBD2. Germline CDR1 is SGHNT and CDR2 is YYREEE (reference sequence). The CDR3 loop spans 13 amino acids. V lost 0 bases to trimming and J lost 6 bases; unmatched junction nucleotides: 3. For the CDR3, the DNA is TGTGCCAGCAGCTTGGTATTAGCGGGCGAGCAGTACTTC. It encodes CASSLVLAGEQYF.

This sequence joins TRBV27 and TRBJ2-7; D remains ambiguous. The CDR3 loop spans 14 amino acids. Trimming removed 5 bases from V and 2 bases from J, with 13 bases in between. CDR1 and CDR2 (germline): MNHEY, SMNVEV (reference sequence). CDR3 coding DNA: TGTGCCAGCAGTAAAGATACTCAGACCTACGAGCAGTACTTC. This translates into CASSKDTQTYEQYF.

The chain couples TRBV7-3 to TRBJ2-1; 7 bases are shared with TRBD1. The germline V gene encodes CDR1 SGHTA and CDR2 FQGTGA. CDR3 length: 15 amino acids. V shed 5 bases, J shed 2 bases, and the junction held 6 bases outside the gene matches. CDR3 nucleotide sequence: TGTGCCAGCAGCATGGGGACAGTTACCTACAATGAGCAGTTCTTC. This encodes CASSMGTVTYNEQFF.

This chain joins TRBV29-1 and TRBJ2-5; possibly TRBD1 for D (5 bases). The CDR3 is 15 residues long. The V end was cut by 1 base, the J end by 9 bases, with 21 bases between. Germline CDR1 and CDR2: SQVTM and ANQGSEA. The CDR3: CSVEGVRSEQAAQYF. The CDR3 region has the DNA TGCAGCGTTGAAGGGGTAAGGAGTGAACAGGCCGCCCAGTACTTC.

Concerning this clone itself: This specimen includes other DNA sequences encoding the same CDR3. The chain joins TRBV19 to TRBJ1-2, with D hard to call. This CDR3 region has 13 residues. The ends were cut back, 3 bases at V and 2 bases at J, with 7 bases in the middle. Germline V gives CDR1 LNHDA, CDR2 SQIVND (reference sequence). For the CDR3, the DNA is TGTGCCAGTAGTATCCAGCCGAACTATGGCTACACCTTC. Translation: CASSIQPNYGYTF. The full variable domain, rest sourced from reference TRBV19 and TRBJ1-2, is DGGITQSPKYLFRKEGQNVTLSCEQNLNHDAMYWYRQDPGQGLRLIYYSQIVNDFQKGDIAEGYSVSREKKESFPLTVTSAQKNPTAFYLCASSIQPNYGYTFGSGTRLTVV.

The V call is TRBV28, the J call TRBJ2-7, with 9 bases lining up with TRBD1. The germline CDR1 and CDR2 sequences are MDHEN and SYDVKM. There are 15 residues in the CDR3. The V and J ends lost 5 bases and 3 bases, in that order; junction bases with no gene match: 8. The CDR3 DNA reads TGTGCCAGCAGTCCCGCCGGGACAGGGCTCTACGAGCAGTACTTC. Translating it yields CASSPAGTGLYEQYF.